Below are 28 T cell receptor beta chains sequenced from a single sample in a study of CD8 T cells in Susac syndrome. RNA, at about 0.5 to 1 ug, was reverse transcribed with random hexamers. MiXCR, run by TCRdb on the immunoSEQ multiplex PCR reads, gives a single entry per CDR3 protein. The data show around 150,000 distinct CDR3 sequences, with around 95% seen just once and about 0.08% held by the top ten. Input material: CD4+ T cells from PBMCs. The receptors were sampled from a human donor with Susac syndrome.

The chain employs TRBV28 and TRBJ1-3; D is unresolved. The CDR3 totals 14 residues. Germline V gene data show CDR1 as MDHEN and CDR2 as SYDVKM. V was clipped by 10 bases and J by 3 bases, with 16 bases between them. The CDR3 region is CATHESRGGNTIYF. Here the CDR3 DNA reads TGTGCCACTCACGAGTCCCGAGGTGGAAACACCATATATTTT.

The chain employs TRBV20-1 and TRBJ2-7; 8 positions agree with TRBD2. Germline CDR1 DFQATT, CDR2 SNEGSKA (reference sequence). This CDR3 is 17 amino acids long. V was clipped by 2 bases and J by 1 base; unmatched bases: 13. CDR3 loop: CSARRGNIGTRSYEQYF. DNA for the CDR3: TGCAGTGCTAGAAGGGGTAATATCGGGACTAGGTCCTACGAGCAGTACTTC.

J is TRBJ2-7 and V is TRBV28, with D perhaps matching TRBD1 (6 bases). The V end lost 6 bases, the J end lost 3 bases, and 24 bases lay between the germline ends. The CDR3 is 17 residues long. In germline, CDR1 is MDHEN, CDR2 SYDVKM. The CDR3 is CASRRGDGGQVLYEQYF. The CDR3 bases are TGTGCCAGCAGACGTGGGGATGGGGGACAAGTCCTCTACGAGCAGTACTTC.

The chain recombines TRBV6-5 with TRBJ1-5; weak D call: TRBD1 (6 bases). Trimming shortened V by 4 bases and J by 7 bases, and 11 bases separated the two germline ends. The CDR3 is made up of 13 amino acids. The germline gives CDR1 MNHEY, CDR2 SVGAGI. CDR3 sequence (DNA): TGTGCCAGCAGTTCCCGGGGGCTCCAGCCCCAGCATTTT. It yields the protein CASSSRGLQPQHF.

J is TRBJ2-1 and V is TRBV6-2 or TRBV6-3; D might be TRBD2 (5 bases). Per the germline V gene, CDR1 is MNHEY and CDR2 is SVGEGT. The CDR3 consists of 13 residues. The ends were cut back, 7 bases at V and 7 bases at J, with 14 bases in the middle. CDR3: CASTGLRVNEQFF. DNA for the CDR3: TGTGCCAGCACGGGGTTGCGTGTGAATGAGCAGTTCTTC.

J is TRBJ2-3 and V is TRBV3-1, with 16 positions matching TRBD2. Germline CDR1 is LGHDT and CDR2 is YNNKEL (reference sequence). The ends lost 2 bases at V and 5 bases at J; junction bases unmatched: 4. This CDR3 region has 17 residues. The CDR3 loop is CASSQPGLAGGVDTQYF. In DNA, the CDR3 is TGTGCCAGCAGCCAACCGGGACTAGCGGGGGGGGTAGATACGCAGTATTTT.

The chain is built from TRBV4-1 and TRBJ2-1; unclear D gene. Trimming removed 4 bases from V and 0 bases from J, with 13 bases in between. CDR1 is MGHRA, CDR2 YSYEKL, per germline. The CDR3 is 16 residues long. The CDR3 DNA reads as TGCGCCAGCAGCCGCGTGGGTGCTGACTCCTACAATGAGCAGTTCTTC. This translates into CASSRVGADSYNEQFF.

The chain uses TRBV3-1 and TRBJ1-6; D call uncertain. The V end lost 0 bases, the J end lost 6 bases, and 6 bases lay between the germline ends. Germline V gene lookup returns CDR1 LGHDT and CDR2 YNNKEL (reference sequence). This CDR3 is built from 14 residues. The DNA of the CDR3 is TGTGCCAGCAGCCAAGAGCAGGTTAATTCACCCCTCCACTTT. It codes for CASSQEQVNSPLHF.

This clonotype came up once. The rearrangement uses TRBV6-2 or TRBV6-3 and TRBJ2-7; D remains unclear. The CDR3 totals 14 residues. V lost 0 bases, J lost 3 bases, and 9 bases lay in between. Germline-derived CDR1 and CDR2 are MNHEY and SVGEGT. The CDR3 loop is CASSYSTNRYEQYF. The CDR3 bases are TGTGCCAGCAGTTACTCGACCAACCGCTACGAGCAGTACTTC.

CDR3: CSARVRDPGGYGYTF. For the CDR3, the DNA is TGCAGTGCTAGAGTCCGGGACCCGGGGGGCTATGGCTACACCTTC. This rearrangement joins TRBV20-1 to TRBJ1-2, with D possibly TRBD1 on 5 matching bases. Per the germline V gene, CDR1 is DFQATT and CDR2 is SNEGSKA (reference sequence). V was trimmed by 1 base and J by 4 bases, leaving 16 bases between them. The CDR3 covers 15 residues.

The V call is TRBV27, the J call TRBJ2-7; TRBD1 matches at 10 bases. Germline CDR1 and CDR2: MNHEY and SMNVEV (reference sequence). Trimming cost V 6 bases and J 7 bases; bases outside gene matches: 9. The CDR3 is 14 amino acids. CDR3 residues: CASRPDRGTQEQYF. The DNA for the CDR3 is TGTGCCAGCAGGCCGGACAGGGGGACTCAAGAGCAGTACTTC.

The chain carries TRBV18 and TRBJ2-7; the D call may be TRBD1 or TRBD2 (5 bases each). The CDR3 sequence is 13 residues long. Germline-derived CDR1 and CDR2 are KGHSH and LQKENI. Trimming stripped 4 bases from V and 4 bases from J, with 11 bases between. The CDR3 loop reads CASSHRDQYEQYF. DNA for the CDR3: TGTGCCAGCTCACACCGGGACCAGTACGAGCAGTACTTC. The full variable domain, completed using reference TRBV18 and TRBJ2-7, is NAGVMQNPRHLVRRRGQEARLRCSPMKGHSHVYWYRQLPEEGLKFMVYLQKENIIDESGMPKERFSAEFPKEGPSILRIQQVVRGDSAAYFCASSHRDQYEQYFGPGTRLTVT.

The chain joins TRBV5-4 to TRBJ2-5; no reliable D call. The CDR3 totals 14 residues. Looked up from germline, CDR1 is SGHNT and CDR2 is YYREEE (reference sequence). V lost 0 bases and J 4 bases, leaving 10 bases between the germline ends. The CDR3 loop reads CASSLGTGPETQYF. In DNA, the CDR3 is TGTGCCAGCAGCTTGGGGACGGGCCCAGAGACCCAGTACTTC.

The V and J genes are TRBV7-9 and TRBJ2-3; the match to TRBD2 covers 13 bases. The CDR3 extends over 16 amino acids. Losses at the gene ends were 5 bases for V and 6 bases for J; bases not matched to a gene: 8. Germline V gives CDR1 SEHNR, CDR2 FQNEAQ (reference sequence). As DNA, the CDR3 is TGTGCCAGCAGCCTTCGAGGGACTAGCGGGAAGGATACGCAGTATTTT. Protein product: CASSLRGTSGKDTQYF.

This clonotype has just a few counts. The chain links TRBV11-2 to TRBJ2-5; D not certain. Trimming took 5 bases from V and 5 from J, leaving 15 bases between them. The CDR3 is 14 amino acids. The germline V gene encodes CDR1 SGHAT and CDR2 FQNNGV. CDR3 amino acids: CASSTRRERETQYF. The CDR3 nucleotides are TGTGCCAGCAGCACGCGACGAGAGAGGGAGACCCAGTACTTC.

The rearrangement links TRBV12-3 or TRBV12-4 to TRBJ2-2; a weak D match, TRBD1 (5 bases). The ends were cut back, 6 bases at V and 8 bases at J, with 10 bases in the middle. CDR3 length: 12 amino acids. CDR3 sequence: CASRLRQGELFF. CDR3 nucleotide sequence: TGTGCCAGCAGACTAAGACAGGGGGAGCTGTTTTTT.

The chain couples TRBV10-3 to TRBJ2-7; 8 bases are a match to TRBD1. V gave up 3 bases and J gave up 1 base; unmatched junction bases: 14. CDR1 and CDR2 from the germline V gene are ENHRY and SYGVKD. This CDR3 has 18 residues. The CDR3 coding sequence is TGTGCCATCAGTGAAGGGGGGCCAGGGGGCGACAGGTCCTACGAGCAGTACTTC. Its protein product is CAISEGGPGGDRSYEQYF.

The chain recombines TRBV5-4 with TRBJ2-7; 10 nucleotides align to TRBD1. The length of the CDR3 is 15 residues. The ends lost 1 base at V and 4 bases at J; junction bases unmatched: 5. Germline CDR1 is SGHNT and CDR2 is YYREEE (reference sequence). In nucleotides, the CDR3 is TGTGCCAGCAGCTTGAGGGGACAGGGGCGGTACGAGCAGTACTTC. This codes for CASSLRGQGRYEQYF.

The chain couples TRBV7-9 to TRBJ2-7, with TRBD1 matching 11 bases. CDR1 and CDR2 from the germline V gene are SEHNR and FQNEAQ (reference sequence). This CDR3 is built from 14 residues. V was clipped by 5 bases and J by 4 bases; unmatched bases: 4. CDR3 sequence: CASSQGDRGYEQYF. CDR3 sequence (DNA): TGTGCCAGCAGCCAGGGGGACAGGGGGTACGAGCAGTACTTC.

This chain links TRBV7-2 with TRBJ2-1; possibly TRBD1 for D (7 bases). V was shortened by 2 bases and J by 0 bases, with 8 bases between the two germline ends. This CDR3 is built from 15 residues. Germline CDR1 SGHTA, CDR2 FQGNSA. The CDR3 is CASSLQGGSYNEQFF. CDR3 DNA sequence: TGTGCCAGCAGCTTACAGGGGGGCTCCTACAATGAGCAGTTCTTC.

This chain joins TRBV2 and TRBJ2-5; a weak D match, TRBD1 (6 bases). The germline V and J ends were trimmed by 11 bases and 1 base, with 8 bases remaining between them. The CDR3 is 11 amino acids. The germline V gene encodes CDR1 SNHLY and CDR2 FYNNEI. The CDR3 bases are TGTGCCGGGGACATCCAAGAGACCCAGTACTTC. This encodes CAGDIQETQYF.

This chain uses TRBV6-6 with TRBJ1-5; possibly TRBD1 for D (5 bases). V was cut by 8 bases and J by 9 bases, with 17 bases left in between. Germline V CDR1 and CDR2: MNHNY, SVGAGI (reference sequence). This CDR3 is built from 13 residues. CDR3 loop: CASYPTGQGPQHF. The DNA for the CDR3 is TGTGCCAGCTATCCTACAGGTCAAGGGCCCCAGCATTTT.

The gene calls are TRBV4-1 and TRBJ2-7; 9 bases match TRBD2. This CDR3 has 15 residues. The J segment lost 6 bases and the V segment lost 3 bases, leaving 9 bases of the junction unmatched. The germline gives CDR1 MGHRA, CDR2 YSYEKL. In nucleotides, the CDR3 is TGCGCCAGCAGCCAGCTCGGGACTAGCCAGCGCGAGCAGTACTTC. Amino acid sequence: CASSQLGTSQREQYF.

This rearrangement joins TRBV10-3 to TRBJ1-6; no definite D call. The germline CDR1 and CDR2 sequences are ENHRY and SYGVKD. The V and J ends lost 4 bases and 10 bases respectively, with 14 bases between them. CDR3 size: 14 residues. The CDR3 DNA is TGTGCCATCAGTGGGGCCGGATCGGACTCACCCCTCCACTTT. Translating gives CAISGAGSDSPLHF.

The chain couples TRBV4-1 to TRBJ2-3; TRBD1 is a possible D gene (5 bases). Deletions cut 0 bases from V and 5 bases from J, with 12 bases between. The germline gives CDR1 MGHRA, CDR2 YSYEKL. This CDR3 has 15 amino acids. CDR3 DNA: TGCGCCAGCAGCCAAGATCGTGGCCAGGGAGATACGCAGTATTTT. Its translation: CASSQDRGQGDTQYF.

The chain couples TRBV3-1 to TRBJ1-1; no reliable D call. The CDR3 totals 13 residues. Germline V lookup: CDR1 LGHDT, CDR2 YNNKEL (reference sequence). V lost 0 bases, J lost 10 bases, and 12 bases lay in between. The CDR3: CASSQDSGGAAFF. CDR3 sequence (DNA): TGTGCCAGCAGCCAAGATTCCGGAGGTGCAGCTTTCTTT.

The chain links TRBV20-1 to TRBJ2-7; 9 bases are a match to TRBD1. The CDR3 contains 15 residues. CDR1 and CDR2 (germline): DFQATT, SNEGSKA (reference sequence). The V and J ends lost 5 bases and 3 bases, in that order; junction bases with no gene match: 11. The CDR3 is CSAPPGQGSLYEQYF. In DNA, the CDR3 is TGCAGTGCTCCCCCGGGACAGGGCTCCCTCTACGAGCAGTACTTC.

CDR3 DNA sequence: TGTGCCAGCAGCGACCCCGGGGGGGTCGGGAACACTGAAGCTTTCTTT. It specifies CASSDPGGVGNTEAFF. The chain joins TRBV7-8 to TRBJ1-1; a possible D gene is TRBD1 (5 bases). Germline loops: CDR1 SGHVS, CDR2 FQNEAQ. This CDR3 has 16 amino acids. With 5 bases removed from V and 1 base from J, the gap between germline ends came to 17 bases.